Listed below are T cell receptor beta chains from one sample, sequenced in a study of T-cell memory formation after mild COVID-19. A single record per CDR3 protein comes from TCRdb applying MiXCR to the 5' RACE reads. The repertoire holds under 200,000 distinct CDR3 sequences, around a tenth seen once, with approximately 3.8% in the top ten. What was sequenced was PBMCs or a T cell subset sorted from them (not recorded which). Receptor source: a man younger than 35 who had mild COVID-19 (a few samples of this study predate the infection). Cell type and time point are not known. Both conserved end residues are part of each CDR3.

j_call: TRBJ1-6
v_call: TRBV3-1
cdr3_aa: CASSQASGSPLHF

j_call: TRBJ1-2
v_call: TRBV6-2/TRBV6-3
cdr3_aa: CASSYPRRGNYGYTF

j_call: TRBJ2-3
v_call: TRBV12-3/TRBV12-4
cdr3_aa: CASSPGQPTDTQYF

j_call: TRBJ1-5
v_call: TRBV7-9
cdr3_aa: CASSEAAQPQHF

j_call: TRBJ2-2
v_call: TRBV6-2/TRBV6-3
cdr3_aa: CASRRTGRSTGELFF

j_call: TRBJ2-1
v_call: TRBV11-3
cdr3_aa: CASSQGGDYNEQFF

j_call: TRBJ1-5
v_call: TRBV11-3
cdr3_aa: CASTRRGRNQPQHF

j_call: TRBJ2-3
v_call: TRBV27
cdr3_aa: CASSLTGALLGRDPTQYF

j_call: TRBJ1-3
v_call: TRBV6-5
cdr3_aa: CASSLNRPLAGNTIYF

j_call: TRBJ1-6
v_call: TRBV20-1
cdr3_aa: CSAGQGGFLPLHF

j_call: TRBJ1-1
v_call: TRBV6-6
cdr3_aa: CASTRSDSNTEAFF

j_call: TRBJ2-1
v_call: TRBV5-1
cdr3_aa: CASSRGQEGVYDEQFF

j_call: TRBJ2-1
v_call: TRBV15
cdr3_aa: CATRSKRGSSYNEQFF

j_call: TRBJ2-2
v_call: TRBV6-2/TRBV6-3
cdr3_aa: CASSPGRGLNGELFF

j_call: TRBJ2-1
v_call: TRBV5-1
cdr3_aa: CASSTDRGNEQFF

j_call: TRBJ2-2
v_call: TRBV5-1
cdr3_aa: CASSLGASGNTGELFF

j_call: TRBJ1-5
v_call: TRBV9
cdr3_aa: CASSVGTGQNQPQHF

j_call: TRBJ2-5
v_call: TRBV18
cdr3_aa: CASSPTGGGHEETQYF

j_call: TRBJ2-2
v_call: TRBV7-9
cdr3_aa: CASRAGAGELFF

j_call: TRBJ2-7
v_call: TRBV18
cdr3_aa: CASSPVGTSIYEQYF

j_call: TRBJ1-4
v_call: TRBV5-1
cdr3_aa: CASSPGGRNEKLFF

j_call: TRBJ1-1
v_call: TRBV4-1
cdr3_aa: CASRPIAGVKTEAFF

j_call: TRBJ1-5
v_call: TRBV29-1
cdr3_aa: CSVGDPNQPQHF

j_call: TRBJ2-1
v_call: TRBV5-1
cdr3_aa: CASSQGGPAYNEQFF

j_call: TRBJ1-2
v_call: TRBV30
cdr3_aa: CAWRARVTRGYTF

j_call: TRBJ2-1
v_call: TRBV7-9
cdr3_aa: CASSPPSRYNEQFF

j_call: TRBJ1-5
v_call: TRBV20-1
cdr3_aa: CSALDGTQPQHF

j_call: TRBJ2-5
v_call: TRBV5-4
cdr3_aa: CASSSPTGTGYKETQYF

j_call: TRBJ2-1
v_call: TRBV27
cdr3_aa: CASRTSGGLVRQFF

j_call: TRBJ2-1
v_call: TRBV7-8
cdr3_aa: CASSLGGPGASYNEQFF

j_call: TRBJ2-7
v_call: TRBV27
cdr3_aa: CASSPAFRSYEQYF

j_call: TRBJ2-3
v_call: TRBV10-3
cdr3_aa: CAIHPGRGASTDTQYF

j_call: TRBJ2-7
v_call: TRBV20-1
cdr3_aa: CSTMGPSYEQYF

j_call: TRBJ2-5
v_call: TRBV20-1
cdr3_aa: CSARSATMETQYF

j_call: TRBJ1-2
v_call: TRBV6-6
cdr3_aa: CASSSQGADGYTF

j_call: TRBJ2-3
v_call: TRBV5-1
cdr3_aa: CASSLRLEAFRTDTQYF

j_call: TRBJ2-7
v_call: TRBV4-1
cdr3_aa: CASSRGTGTSFSYEQYF

j_call: TRBJ2-2
v_call: TRBV10-3
cdr3_aa: CAAAGPAGELFF

j_call: TRBJ1-2
v_call: TRBV4-3
cdr3_aa: CASSHRTTESNYGYTF

j_call: TRBJ2-3
v_call: TRBV29-1
cdr3_aa: CSVGPSTDTQYF

j_call: TRBJ2-1
v_call: TRBV5-1
cdr3_aa: CASSFEQGAGFF

j_call: TRBJ1-6
v_call: TRBV14
cdr3_aa: CASSRRVISPLHF

j_call: TRBJ2-3
v_call: TRBV7-2
cdr3_aa: CASRRAGGLSTDTQYF

j_call: TRBJ1-6
v_call: TRBV20-1
cdr3_aa: CSAPRQGGNSPLHF

j_call: TRBJ1-1
v_call: TRBV12-3/TRBV12-4
cdr3_aa: CASSYGGGNTEAFF

j_call: TRBJ2-7
v_call: TRBV2
cdr3_aa: CATRGDSSYEQYF

j_call: TRBJ2-3
v_call: TRBV7-2
cdr3_aa: CASSLRSGVTDTQYF

j_call: TRBJ1-3
v_call: TRBV5-1
cdr3_aa: CASSSQGLSGNTIYF

j_call: TRBJ1-1
v_call: TRBV4-2
cdr3_aa: CASSQGDVDEAFF

j_call: TRBJ1-3
v_call: TRBV4-3
cdr3_aa: CASSQDRGNSGNTIYF

j_call: TRBJ1-1
v_call: TRBV20-1
cdr3_aa: CSARTTGGGGPRGAFF

j_call: TRBJ1-2
v_call: TRBV27
cdr3_aa: CASRRSGGRGYTF